This T cell receptor (beta chain) is from a study of blood T cell repertoires in COVID-19. Cohorts were assigned according to the clinical history that participants reported. In this sample, this clone turned up a few times. The CDR3 length is 14 residues. V was pared by 4 bases and J by 4 bases, with 5 bases of the junction left unmatched. Per germline, CDR1 SGHRS and CDR2 YFSETQ. Only in-frame clones appear in the TCRdb table, and some are missing; sequencing was by immunoSEQ multiplex PCR. The sample carries about 250,000 clones, 75% to 90% recorded once. The sample was PBMCs or T cells enriched from blood (not recorded which). The origin of this receptor is a man in his forties who had recovered from COVID-19. The genes are TRBV5-1 and TRBJ1-1, with 9 bases that match TRBD1. The CDR3 nucleotides are TGCGCCAGCAGCGTAGGACAGGGGTCCACTGAAGCTTTCTTT. Its translation: CASSVGQGSTEAFF.